The 23 T cell receptor beta chains given below trace back to one sample, sequenced in a study of cytomegalovirus exposure and HLA in healthy donors. Researchers ran the PCR with 60 Vbeta and 13 Jbeta primers. Sequencing was performed with immunoSEQ multiplex PCR; in TCRdb, only in-frame clones are kept and a portion is missing. The sample shows 150,000 to 200,000 clones, 55% to 75% of them seen only once. Sequencing input: PBMCs. The source is a human donor in good health.

The J gene is TRBJ2-1, the V gene TRBV4-1; D uncertain. Trimming shortened V by 5 bases and J by 3 bases, and 11 bases separated the two germline ends. CDR1 is MGHRA and CDR2 is YSYEKL in the germline V gene. The CDR3 contains 14 residues. The CDR3 spells CASSARNSYNEQFF. The CDR3 DNA reads TGCGCCAGCAGCGCCCGGAACAGCTACAATGAGCAGTTCTTC.

In the case of this clone: Its ends do not fully match the called genes, so a read error is possible. V and J are TRBV7-7 and TRBJ2-2; 11 bases map to TRBD2. Germline-derived CDR1 and CDR2 are SSHAT and FNYEAQ (reference sequence). This CDR3 spans 15 amino acids. The CDR3 loop is CASSRLAGSTGELFF. CDR3 DNA: TGTGCTAGCAGCAGACTAGCGGGGAGCACCGGGGAGCTGTTTTTT.

This chain links TRBV2 with TRBJ2-3, with a weak D call TRBD2 (7 bases). Per the germline V gene, CDR1 is SNHLY and CDR2 is FYNNEI. The V gene lost 4 bases and the J gene lost 8 bases, with 28 bases spanning the gap. This CDR3 comprises 18 residues. CDR3 coding DNA: TGTGCCAGCAGTGGGGGGGGTGGGGGGCCACTGCCCTCGGGTACGCAGTATTTT. This sequence encodes CASSGGGGGPLPSGTQYF.

The count of this clone is one. CDR3 amino acids: CASSPDRGLNVFF. CDR3 DNA: TGTGCCAGCAGCCCGGACAGGGGGCTTAATGTCTTCTTT. V is TRBV7-3 and J is TRBJ1-1; 11 bases are shared with TRBD1. Germline loops: CDR1 SGHTA, CDR2 FQGTGA. This CDR3 comprises 13 residues. V gave up 5 bases and J gave up 14 bases; unmatched junction bases: 10.

This sequence joins TRBV30 and TRBJ1-1, with a weak D call TRBD1 (5 bases). The CDR3 spans 14 residues. V shed 2 bases and J shed 5 bases, with 15 bases lying between them. CDR1 and CDR2 from the germline V gene are GTSNPN and SVGIG (reference sequence). The CDR3 nucleotides are TGTGCCTGGAGTCTTTTCAGGGAGGAGACTGAAGCTTTCTTT. Translation: CAWSLFREETEAFF.

V usage is TRBV7-2 and J usage is TRBJ2-7, with 8 bases matching TRBD2. Germline V gives CDR1 SGHTA, CDR2 FQGNSA. Trimming removed 1 base from V and 5 bases from J; junction bases left unmatched: 7. There are 15 residues in the CDR3. The CDR3 DNA reads as TGTGCCAGCAGCTTAGGCGGGGGGCGCGAACACGAGCAGTACTTC. Residues: CASSLGGGREHEQYF.

The chain is built from TRBV14 and TRBJ1-1, with D hard to call. V was cut by 2 bases and J by 5 bases, with 18 bases left in between. Germline loops: CDR1 SGHDN, CDR2 FVKESK. The CDR3 extends over 16 amino acids. CDR3 nucleotides: TGTGCCAGCAGCCAAAACCTGAGGGAGGGTGGGACTGAAGCTTTCTTT. This translates into CASSQNLREGGTEAFF.

J is TRBJ2-3 and V is TRBV5-5; 15 bases line up with TRBD2. CDR3 length: 18 amino acids. J was trimmed by 3 bases and V by 0 bases; bases with no gene match: 5. The germline CDR1 and CDR2 sequences are SGHKS and YYEKEE (reference sequence). The CDR3 is CASSLAGTSGGPTDTQYF. The CDR3 DNA reads as TGTGCCAGCAGCTTGGCCGGGACTAGCGGGGGGCCTACAGATACGCAGTATTTT.

The chain joins TRBV19 to TRBJ1-2; D uncertain. The V end was cut by 7 bases, the J end by 2 bases, with 14 bases between. The CDR3 has 14 amino acids. Germline CDR1 is LNHDA and CDR2 is SQIVND (reference sequence). CDR3 loop: CASTPAAPNYGYTF. The CDR3 DNA follows: TGTGCCAGTACCCCGGCGGCCCCAAACTATGGCTACACCTTC.

The sample holds one count of this clone. This rearrangement joins TRBV27 to TRBJ2-3; 9 bases match TRBD1. With 3 bases clipped from V and 0 bases from J, the junction kept 1 base outside the gene matches. Looked up from germline, CDR1 is MNHEY and CDR2 is SMNVEV (reference sequence). There are 15 residues in the CDR3. DNA of the CDR3: TGTGCCAGCAGTTTCGGACAGGGGAGCACAGATACGCAGTATTTT. This codes for CASSFGQGSTDTQYF.

This clone was observed a few times. This rearrangement joins TRBV6-5 to TRBJ2-2; D is unresolved. The germline V and J ends were trimmed by 0 bases and 9 bases, with 14 bases remaining between them. The germline V gene has CDR1 MNHEY and CDR2 SVGAGI. The length of the CDR3 is 15 residues. The CDR3 sequence: CASSYSRAASRELFF. CDR3 coding DNA: TGTGCCAGCAGTTACTCGCGCGCCGCCTCCCGGGAGCTGTTTTTT.

V is TRBV7-2 and J is TRBJ1-2, with TRBD1 identical over 9 bases. Trimming took 5 bases from V and 7 from J; bases not matched to a gene: 11. The CDR3 spans 15 residues. Looked up from germline, CDR1 is SGHTA and CDR2 is FQGNSA. In DNA form, the CDR3 reads TGTGCCAGCAGCACCAGACAGGGGGGTTTATCTGGCTACACCTTC. Residues: CASSTRQGGLSGYTF. Using reference TRBV7-2 and TRBJ1-2 for the parts outside the CDR3, the full variable domain is GAGVSQSPSNKVTEKGKDVELRCDPISGHTALYWYRQSLGQGLEFLIYFQGNSAPDKSGLPSDRFSAERTGGSVSTLTIQRTQQEDSAVYLCASSTRQGGLSGYTFGSGTRLTVV.

V and J are TRBV7-9 and TRBJ2-1; 7 bases agree with TRBD2. CDR1 SEHNR and CDR2 FQNEAQ come from the germline V gene (reference sequence). J was trimmed by 7 bases and V by 3 bases; bases with no gene match: 9. The CDR3 contains 15 residues. CDR3 nucleotides: TGTGCCAGCAGCTTGTTTCCAGCCGGGGGGAATGAGCAGTTCTTC. It yields the protein CASSLFPAGGNEQFF. Full variable domain (missing parts from reference TRBV7-9 and TRBJ2-1): DTGVSQNPRHKITKRGQNVTFRCDPISEHNRLYWYRQTLGQGPEFLTYFQNEAQLEKSRLLSDRFSAERPKGSFSTLEIQRTEQGDSAMYLCASSLFPAGGNEQFFGPGTRLTVL.

This chain's CDR3 is CASSRDTLYEQYF. CDR3 in DNA: TGTGCCAGCAGCCGGGACACGCTCTACGAGCAGTACTTC. This chain joins TRBV7-8 and TRBJ2-7; TRBD1 might be the D (6 bases). CDR3 length: 13 residues. Trimming left V 5 bases short and J 3 bases short, with 11 bases between. CDR1 is SGHVS and CDR2 is FQNEAQ in the germline V gene.

This clone was detected only once. V and J are TRBV2 and TRBJ2-4; TRBD2 aligns across 10 bases. Per the germline V gene, CDR1 is SNHLY and CDR2 is FYNNEI. This CDR3 is built from 16 residues. Losses at the gene ends were 7 bases for V and 5 bases for J; bases not matched to a gene: 11. CDR3 in DNA: TGTGCCAGCAAAGTCAGCGGGGGGGCCTATCAAAACATTCAGTACTTC. This codes for CASKVSGGAYQNIQYF.

The chain joins TRBV6-5 to TRBJ1-6, with 10 bases aligning to TRBD1. V shed 6 bases and J 7 bases; nucleotides not matched to a gene: 6. This CDR3 region has 15 residues. In germline, CDR1 is MNHEY, CDR2 SVGAGI. CDR3 residues: CASSSTGGHNSPLHF. As DNA, the CDR3 is TGTGCCAGCAGCTCGACAGGGGGCCACAATTCACCCCTCCACTTT.

The chain joins TRBV7-8 to TRBJ2-3, with D uncertain. The V gene's germline CDR1 is SGHVS and CDR2 FQNEAQ. The V and J ends lost 8 bases and 1 base respectively, with 10 bases between them. The CDR3 loop spans 13 amino acids. The CDR3 protein is CASLEAGTDTQYF. The DNA of the CDR3 is TGTGCCAGCCTTGAGGCGGGCACAGATACGCAGTATTTT. Complete variable domain (other parts from reference TRBV7-8 and TRBJ2-3): GAGVSQSPRYKVAKRGQDVALRCDPISGHVSLFWYQQALGQGPEFLTYFQNEAQLDKSGLPSDRFFAERPEGSVSTLKIQRTQQEDSAVYLCASLEAGTDTQYFGPGTRLTVL.

This clone was seen a few times. V usage is TRBV4-3 and J usage is TRBJ2-7; TRBD1 matches 8 bases. This CDR3 has 15 residues. The junction had 4 bases not matched to a gene; V was cut back by 1 base and J by 2 bases. Germline lookup yields CDR1 LGHNA and CDR2 YSLEER. Written as DNA, the CDR3 is TGCGCCAGCAGCCAAGTGGCCAGGGGGCCCTACGAGCAGTACTTC. It translates to CASSQVARGPYEQYF.

The chain employs TRBV18 and TRBJ1-1; D is ambiguous. Per the germline V gene, CDR1 is KGHSH and CDR2 is LQKENI. The CDR3 runs to 15 residues. With 4 bases removed from V and 2 bases from J, the gap between germline ends came to 14 bases. The DNA of the CDR3 is TGTGCCAGCTCACTCTCTACTGGTGGTAACACTGAAGCTTTCTTT. As protein: CASSLSTGGNTEAFF.

The chain is built from TRBV6-1 and TRBJ2-2, with 12 positions matching TRBD2. CDR1 MNHNS and CDR2 SASEGT come from the germline V gene. The J segment lost 9 bases and the V segment lost 3 bases, leaving 11 bases of the junction unmatched. CDR3 size: 17 residues. The CDR3 reads CASSDIAASGGARELFF. For the CDR3, the DNA is TGTGCCAGCAGTGATATCGCGGCTAGCGGGGGGGCGCGGGAGCTGTTTTTT.

A single count supports this clone. The chain couples TRBV11-1 to TRBJ2-5; D not resolved. V lost 4 bases and J 5 bases, leaving 11 bases between the germline ends. This CDR3 spans 13 amino acids. Germline CDR1 reads SGHAT; CDR2 reads FQDESV (reference sequence). The chain's CDR3 is CASSYEYKETQYF. In nucleotides, the CDR3 is TGTGCCAGCAGCTACGAATACAAGGAGACCCAGTACTTC.

The chain couples TRBV15 to TRBJ2-7; TRBD2 matches at 8 bases. The CDR3 is made up of 14 amino acids. With V trimmed by 1 base and J by 2 bases, 1 base remained unmatched. CDR1 is LNHNV and CDR2 is YYDKDF in the germline V gene (reference sequence). CDR3 nucleotide sequence: TGTGCCACCAGCAGAGCGGGGGGGGCCTACGAGCAGTACTTC. This encodes CATSRAGGAYEQYF. Full variable domain (outside the CDR3, taken from reference TRBV15 and TRBJ2-7): DAMVIQNPRYQVTQFGKPVTLSCSQTLNHNVMYWYQQKSSQAPKLLFHYYDKDFNNEADTPDNFQSRRPNTSFCFLDIRSPGLGDTAMYLCATSRAGGAYEQYFGPGTRLTVT.

J is TRBJ2-1 and V is TRBV27; TRBD2 matches 14 bases. J lost 6 bases, V lost 5 bases, and 3 bases had no gene match. CDR3 length: 15 residues. Germline V gives CDR1 MNHEY, CDR2 SMNVEV (reference sequence). As DNA, the CDR3 is TGTGCCAGCAGTATCGGGACTAGCGGGGGCAATGAGCAGTTCTTC. Translation: CASSIGTSGGNEQFF.